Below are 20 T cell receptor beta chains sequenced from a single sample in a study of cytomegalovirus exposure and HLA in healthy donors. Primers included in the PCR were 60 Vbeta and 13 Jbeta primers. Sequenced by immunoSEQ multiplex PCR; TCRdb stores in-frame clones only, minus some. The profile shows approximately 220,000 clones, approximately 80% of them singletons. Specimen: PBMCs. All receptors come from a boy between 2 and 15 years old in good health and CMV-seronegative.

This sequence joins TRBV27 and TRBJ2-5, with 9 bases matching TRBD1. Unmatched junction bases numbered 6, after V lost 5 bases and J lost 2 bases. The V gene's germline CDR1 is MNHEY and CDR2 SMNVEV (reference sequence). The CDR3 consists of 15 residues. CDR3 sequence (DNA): TGTGCCAGCAGTCCTCGGACAGGGGAGCAAGAGACCCAGTACTTC. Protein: CASSPRTGEQETQYF.

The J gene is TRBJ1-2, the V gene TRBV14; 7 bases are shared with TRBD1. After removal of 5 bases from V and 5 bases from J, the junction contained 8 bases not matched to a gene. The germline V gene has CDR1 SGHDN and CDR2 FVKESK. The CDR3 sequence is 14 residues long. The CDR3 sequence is CASSNRDRVYGYTF. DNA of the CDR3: TGTGCCAGCAGCAACCGGGACAGAGTTTATGGCTACACCTTC. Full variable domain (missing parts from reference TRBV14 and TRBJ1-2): EAGVTQFPSHSVIEKGQTVTLRCDPISGHDNLYWYRRVMGKEIKFLLHFVKESKQDESGMPNNRFLAERTGGTYSTLKVQPAELEDSGVYFCASSNRDRVYGYTFGSGTRLTVV.

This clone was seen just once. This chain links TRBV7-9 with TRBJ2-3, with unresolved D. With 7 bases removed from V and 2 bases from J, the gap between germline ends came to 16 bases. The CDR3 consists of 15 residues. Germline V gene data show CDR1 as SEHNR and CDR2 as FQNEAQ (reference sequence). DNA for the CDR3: TGTGCCAGCATGGCTAGTTTTATACCCACAGATACGCAGTATTTT. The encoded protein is CASMASFIPTDTQYF. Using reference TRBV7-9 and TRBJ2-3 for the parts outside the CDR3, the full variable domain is DTGVSQNPRHKITKRGQNVTFRCDPISEHNRLYWYRQTLGQGPEFLTYFQNEAQLEKSRLLSDRFSAERPKGSFSTLEIQRTEQGDSAMYLCASMASFIPTDTQYFGPGTRLTVL.

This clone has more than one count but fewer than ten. CDR3 sequence reads: CASSVSGMYTEAFF. The CDR3 coding sequence is TGTGCCAGCAGTGTATCAGGGATGTACACTGAAGCTTTCTTT. The chain links TRBV6-1 to TRBJ1-1; perhaps TRBD1 as D (5 bases). Germline lookup yields CDR1 MNHNS and CDR2 SASEGT. The CDR3 sequence is 14 residues long. Trimming left V 4 bases short and J 3 bases short, with 12 bases between.

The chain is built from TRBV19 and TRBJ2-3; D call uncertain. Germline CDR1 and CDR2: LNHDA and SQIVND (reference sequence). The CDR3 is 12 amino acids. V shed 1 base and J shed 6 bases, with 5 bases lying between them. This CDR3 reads CASSIADDTQYF. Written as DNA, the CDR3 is TGTGCCAGTAGTATAGCAGATGATACGCAGTATTTT.

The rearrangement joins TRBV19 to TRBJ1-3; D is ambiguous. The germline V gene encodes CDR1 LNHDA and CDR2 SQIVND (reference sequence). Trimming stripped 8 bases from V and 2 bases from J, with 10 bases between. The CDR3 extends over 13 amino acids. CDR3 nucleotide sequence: TGTGCCAGTTCAACGGGAGCTGGAAACACCATATATTTT. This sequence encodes CASSTGAGNTIYF.

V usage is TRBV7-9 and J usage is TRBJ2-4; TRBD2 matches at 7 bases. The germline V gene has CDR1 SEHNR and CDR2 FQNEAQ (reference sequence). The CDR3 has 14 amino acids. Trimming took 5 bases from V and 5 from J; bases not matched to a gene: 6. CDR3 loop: CASSREGGQNIQYF. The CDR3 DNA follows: TGTGCCAGCAGCCGCGAGGGAGGGCAAAACATTCAGTACTTC.

CDR3 coding DNA: TGTGCCACCAGCGCCGACGGGGATGTACTAGCCAAAAACATTCAGTACTTC. Translating it yields CATSADGDVLAKNIQYF. V usage is TRBV15 and J usage is TRBJ2-4; tentative D call: TRBD2 (5 bases). The ends were cut back, 5 bases at V and 0 bases at J, with 17 bases in the middle. The CDR3 sequence is 17 residues long. CDR1 LNHNV and CDR2 YYDKDF come from the germline V gene (reference sequence).

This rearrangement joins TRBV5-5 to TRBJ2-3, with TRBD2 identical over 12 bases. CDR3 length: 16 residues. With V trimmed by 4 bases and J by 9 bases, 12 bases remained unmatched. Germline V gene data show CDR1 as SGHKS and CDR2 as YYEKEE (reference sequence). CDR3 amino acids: CASSPFTSGGPSTQYF. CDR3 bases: TGTGCCAGCAGCCCGTTCACTAGCGGGGGGCCCTCCACGCAGTATTTT.

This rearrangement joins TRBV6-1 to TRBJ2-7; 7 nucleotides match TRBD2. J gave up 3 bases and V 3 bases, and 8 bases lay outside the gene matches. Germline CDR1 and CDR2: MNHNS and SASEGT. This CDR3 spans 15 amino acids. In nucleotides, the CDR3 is TGTGCCAGCAGTGAGGCGGGAGTGCAGCTCTACGAGCAGTACTTC. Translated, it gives CASSEAGVQLYEQYF.

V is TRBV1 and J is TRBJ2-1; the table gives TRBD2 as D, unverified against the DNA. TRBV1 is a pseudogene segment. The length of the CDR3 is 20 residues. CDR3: CTSSPLEPSGGFPYNEWQFF. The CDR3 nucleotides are TGCACCAGCAGCCCTCTCGAGCCTAGCGGGGGGTTCCCTTACAATGAGTGGCAGTTCTTC.

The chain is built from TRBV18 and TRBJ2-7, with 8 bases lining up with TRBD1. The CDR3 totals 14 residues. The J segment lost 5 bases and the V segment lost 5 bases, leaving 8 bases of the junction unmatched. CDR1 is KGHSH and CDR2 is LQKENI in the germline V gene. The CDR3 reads CASSTNGQGNEQYF. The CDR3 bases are TGTGCCAGCTCAACCAATGGACAGGGAAACGAGCAGTACTTC.

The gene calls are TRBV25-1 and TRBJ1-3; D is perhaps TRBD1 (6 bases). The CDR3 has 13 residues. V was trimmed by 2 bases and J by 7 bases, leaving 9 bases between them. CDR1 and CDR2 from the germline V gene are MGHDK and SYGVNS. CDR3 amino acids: CASSELGANTIYF. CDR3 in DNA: TGTGCCAGCAGTGAACTGGGGGCCAACACCATATATTTT.

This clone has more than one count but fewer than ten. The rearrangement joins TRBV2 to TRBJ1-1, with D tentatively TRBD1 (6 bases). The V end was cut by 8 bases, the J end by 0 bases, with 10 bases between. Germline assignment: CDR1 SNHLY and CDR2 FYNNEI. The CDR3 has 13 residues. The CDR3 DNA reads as TGTGCCAGCGGTGGGGGGCTGAACACTGAAGCTTTCTTT. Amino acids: CASGGGLNTEAFF.

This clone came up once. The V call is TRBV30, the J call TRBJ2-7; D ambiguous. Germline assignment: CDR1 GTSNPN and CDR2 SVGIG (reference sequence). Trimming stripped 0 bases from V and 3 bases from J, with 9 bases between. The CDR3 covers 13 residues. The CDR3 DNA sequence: TGTGCCTGGAGTGTAACAAACATCTACGAGCAGTACTTC. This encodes CAWSVTNIYEQYF.

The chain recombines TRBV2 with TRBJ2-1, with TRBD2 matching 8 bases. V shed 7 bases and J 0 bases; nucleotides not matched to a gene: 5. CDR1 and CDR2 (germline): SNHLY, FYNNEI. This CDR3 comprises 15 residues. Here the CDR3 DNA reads TGTGCCAGCATTCCGCTAGCGGGCTCCTACAATGAGCAGTTCTTC. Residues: CASIPLAGSYNEQFF.

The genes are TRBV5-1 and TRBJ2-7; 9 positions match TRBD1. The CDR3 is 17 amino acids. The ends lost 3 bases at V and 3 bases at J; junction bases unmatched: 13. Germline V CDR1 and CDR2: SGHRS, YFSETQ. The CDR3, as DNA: TGCGCCAGCAGCTGGACAGGGGCCCTTCCCCCCCACTACGAGCAGTACTTC. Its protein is CASSWTGALPPHYEQYF.

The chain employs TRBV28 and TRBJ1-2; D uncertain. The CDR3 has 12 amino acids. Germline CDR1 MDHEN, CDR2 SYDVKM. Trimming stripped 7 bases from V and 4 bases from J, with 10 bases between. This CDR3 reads CASNRVSYGYTF. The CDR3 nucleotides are TGTGCCAGCAATAGAGTGAGCTATGGCTACACCTTC.

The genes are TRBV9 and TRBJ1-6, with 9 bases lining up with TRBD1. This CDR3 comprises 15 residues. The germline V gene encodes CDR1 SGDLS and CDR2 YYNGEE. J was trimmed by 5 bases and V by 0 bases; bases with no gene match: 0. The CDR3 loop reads CASSVGTGDNSPLHF. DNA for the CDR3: TGTGCCAGCAGCGTAGGGACAGGGGATAATTCACCCCTCCACTTT.

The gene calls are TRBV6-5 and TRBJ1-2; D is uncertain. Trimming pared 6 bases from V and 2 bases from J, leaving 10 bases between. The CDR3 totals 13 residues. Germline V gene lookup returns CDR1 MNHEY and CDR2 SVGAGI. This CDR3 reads CASSPQLNYGYTF. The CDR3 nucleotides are TGTGCCAGCAGCCCCCAGTTAAACTATGGCTACACCTTC.